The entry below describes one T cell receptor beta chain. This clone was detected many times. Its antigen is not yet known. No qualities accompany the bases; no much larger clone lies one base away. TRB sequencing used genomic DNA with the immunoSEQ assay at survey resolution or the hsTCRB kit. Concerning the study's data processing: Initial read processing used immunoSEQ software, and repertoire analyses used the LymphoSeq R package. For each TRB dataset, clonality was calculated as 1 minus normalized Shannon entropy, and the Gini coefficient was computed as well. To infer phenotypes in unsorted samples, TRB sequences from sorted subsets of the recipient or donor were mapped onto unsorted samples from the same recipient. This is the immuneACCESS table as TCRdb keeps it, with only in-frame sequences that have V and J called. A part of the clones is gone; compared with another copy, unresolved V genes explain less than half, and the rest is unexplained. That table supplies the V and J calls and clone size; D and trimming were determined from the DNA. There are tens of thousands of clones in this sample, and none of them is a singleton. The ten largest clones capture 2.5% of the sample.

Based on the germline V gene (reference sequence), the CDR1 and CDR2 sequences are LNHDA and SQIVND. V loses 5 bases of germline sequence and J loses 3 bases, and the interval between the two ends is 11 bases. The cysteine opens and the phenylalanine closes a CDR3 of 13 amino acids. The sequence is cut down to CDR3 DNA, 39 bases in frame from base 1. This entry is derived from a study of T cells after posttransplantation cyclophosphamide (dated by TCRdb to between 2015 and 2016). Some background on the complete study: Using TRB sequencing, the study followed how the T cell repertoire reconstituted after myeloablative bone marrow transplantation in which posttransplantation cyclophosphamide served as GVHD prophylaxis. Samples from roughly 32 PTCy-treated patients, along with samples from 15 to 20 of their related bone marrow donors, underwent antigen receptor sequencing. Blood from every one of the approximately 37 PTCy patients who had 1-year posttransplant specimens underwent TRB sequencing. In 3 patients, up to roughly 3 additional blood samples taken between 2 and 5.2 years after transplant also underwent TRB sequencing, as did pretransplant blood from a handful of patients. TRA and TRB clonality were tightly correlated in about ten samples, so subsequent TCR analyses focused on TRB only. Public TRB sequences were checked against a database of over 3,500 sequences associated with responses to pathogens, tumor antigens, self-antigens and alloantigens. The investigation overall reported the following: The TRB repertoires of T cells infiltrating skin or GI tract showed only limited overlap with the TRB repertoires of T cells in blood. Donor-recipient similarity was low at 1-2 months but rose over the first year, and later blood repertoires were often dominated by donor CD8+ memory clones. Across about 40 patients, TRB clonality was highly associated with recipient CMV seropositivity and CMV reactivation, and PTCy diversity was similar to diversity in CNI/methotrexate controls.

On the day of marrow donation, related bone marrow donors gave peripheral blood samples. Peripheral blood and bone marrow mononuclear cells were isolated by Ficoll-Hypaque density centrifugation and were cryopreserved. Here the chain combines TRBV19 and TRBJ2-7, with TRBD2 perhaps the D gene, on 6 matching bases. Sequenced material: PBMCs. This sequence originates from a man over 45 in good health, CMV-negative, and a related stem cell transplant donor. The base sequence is TGTGCCAGTAGTGGCGGGATTTACTACGAGCAGTACTTC. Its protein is CASSGGIYYEQYF. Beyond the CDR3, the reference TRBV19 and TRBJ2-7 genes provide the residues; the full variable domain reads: DGGITQSPKYLFRKEGQNVTLSCEQNLNHDAMYWYRQDPGQGLRLIYYSQIVNDFQKGDIAEGYSVSREKKESFPLTVTSAQKNPTAFYLCASSGGIYYEQYFGPGTRLTVT.